This T cell receptor beta chain was sequenced during a study of blood T cell repertoires in COVID-19. The protocol was immunoSEQ multiplex PCR, while the TCRdb copy is restricted to in-frame clones and leaves out a portion. Of roughly 150,000 clones in the sample, approximately 91% are singletons; the top ten hold approximately 5%. The germline V and J ends were trimmed by 0 bases and 2 bases, with 14 bases remaining between them. CDR1 LNHNV and CDR2 YYDKDF come from the germline V gene (reference sequence). The CDR3 length is 16 residues. The rearrangement joins TRBV15 to TRBJ2-7, with D uncertain. Sequencing was carried out using peripheral blood. This clonotype originated in a man younger than 30 with COVID-19, enrolled during active disease. CDR3 sequence: CATSRDIVRVPYEQYF. The CDR3 DNA reads TGTGCCACCAGCAGAGACATCGTTCGGGTTCCCTACGAGCAGTACTTC.